These 11 T cell receptor beta chains were all obtained from the same sample, sequenced in a study of blood T cell repertoires in COVID-19. Produced via immunoSEQ multiplex PCR; TCRdb's table is partial and in-frame only. The sample shows 250,000 to 400,000 clones, approximately 88% of them seen only once. Sample: PBMCs or T cells enriched from blood (not recorded which). The origin of the receptors is a man aged 60 to 69 who had recovered from COVID-19.

CDR3 nucleotide sequence: TGTGCCAGCAGCTTAGGGCAGGAACTTTATGGCTACACCTTC. It codes for CASSLGQELYGYTF. The chain is built from TRBV7-9 and TRBJ1-2, with D unclear. V lost 1 base and J lost 5, with 11 bases in between. CDR3 length: 14 residues. Per the germline V gene, CDR1 is SEHNR and CDR2 is FQNEAQ (reference sequence).

The chain uses TRBV6-5 and TRBJ1-5; D is unclear. Deletions cut 2 bases from V and 6 bases from J, with 11 bases between. CDR3 length: 14 amino acids. Germline V gives CDR1 MNHEY, CDR2 SVGAGI. The CDR3 sequence is CASSYRGESQPQHF. In DNA form, the CDR3 reads TGTGCCAGCAGTTACCGAGGAGAAAGTCAGCCCCAGCATTTT.

This chain joins TRBV5-1 and TRBJ1-6, with 7 bases that match TRBD1. The ends lost 0 bases at V and 9 bases at J; junction bases unmatched: 9. The CDR3 has 16 amino acids. The germline V gene has CDR1 SGHRS and CDR2 YFSETQ. In DNA, the CDR3 is TGCGCCAGCAGCTTGGTCGCGACCCGACAGGGTTCACCCCTCCACTTT. This encodes CASSLVATRQGSPLHF. The full variable domain, in which reference TRBV5-1 and TRBJ1-6 provide the parts outside the CDR3, is KAGVTQTPRYLIKTRGQQVTLSCSPISGHRSVSWYQQTPGQGLQFLFEYFSETQRNKGNFPGRFSGRQFSNSRSEMNVSTLELGDSALYLCASSLVATRQGSPLHFGNGTRLTVT.

The chain is built from TRBV6-2 or TRBV6-3 and TRBJ1-5; unclear D gene. CDR3 size: 14 residues. V was cut by 2 bases and J by 0 bases, with 5 bases left in between. Per the germline V gene, CDR1 is MNHEY and CDR2 is SVGEGT. The CDR3 DNA reads TGTGCCAGCAGTTACATCGTTAGCAATCAGCCCCAGCATTTT. Its protein is CASSYIVSNQPQHF.

This chain links TRBV7-2 with TRBJ1-2, with TRBD1 matching 7 bases. CDR1 and CDR2 (germline): SGHTA, FQGNSA. This CDR3 is built from 16 residues. V lost 6 bases and J lost 4; bases outside the gene matches: 14. The CDR3 here is CASRPDSRGDLYGYTF. The CDR3 nucleotides are TGTGCCAGCAGACCCGACAGCAGGGGGGACCTCTATGGCTACACCTTC.

The chain recombines TRBV19 with TRBJ1-2; a weak D match, TRBD1 (5 bases). CDR1 and CDR2 from the germline V gene are LNHDA and SQIVND (reference sequence). The ends were cut back, 3 bases at V and 5 bases at J, with 13 bases in the middle. The CDR3 is 14 residues long. The CDR3 protein is CASSIDSSTYGYTF. The CDR3 DNA reads as TGTGCCAGTAGTATTGACAGTTCGACGTATGGCTACACCTTC.

The V gene is TRBV28, the J gene TRBJ2-3; the match to TRBD2 covers 14 bases. CDR1 MDHEN and CDR2 SYDVKM come from the germline V gene. V dropped 5 bases and J dropped 1; count of bases not matched to a gene: 14. This CDR3 is built from 20 residues. Here the CDR3 DNA reads TGTGCCAGCAGTCCGTTGACTAGCGGGAGGGCGATTTGGGGCACAGATACGCAGTATTTT. It is translated as CASSPLTSGRAIWGTDTQYF. Supplemented by reference TRBV28 and TRBJ2-3, the full variable domain reads DVKVTQSSRYLVKRTGEKVFLECVQDMDHENMFWYRQDPGLGLRLIYFSYDVKMKEKGDIPEGYSVSREKKERFSLILESASTNQTSMYLCASSPLTSGRAIWGTDTQYFGPGTRLTVL.

Remarks on this clone: Within the sample, other DNA sequences also encode this same CDR3. The chain employs TRBV5-5 and TRBJ2-7; D perhaps matches TRBD1 (6 bases). The germline gives CDR1 SGHKS, CDR2 YYEKEE (reference sequence). Trimming took off 4 bases at V and 3 bases at J, with 8 bases between the two ends. This CDR3 contains 12 residues. In DNA form, the CDR3 reads TGTGCCAGCAGCAGGGACATCTACGAGCAGTACTTC. It yields the protein CASSRDIYEQYF.

This chain links TRBV11-2 with TRBJ2-7; D gene ambiguous. The CDR3 runs 15 residues. Trimming shortened V by 3 bases and J by 2 bases, and 14 bases separated the two germline ends. CDR1 SGHAT and CDR2 FQNNGV come from the germline V gene. The CDR3 protein is CASSFSTGLAYEQYF. As DNA, the CDR3 is TGTGCCAGCAGCTTCTCTACCGGGTTAGCCTACGAGCAGTACTTC.

The chain employs TRBV6-5 and TRBJ2-7; 9 bases agree with TRBD2. CDR3 size: 13 residues. Trimming took 5 bases from V and 7 from J; bases not matched to a gene: 6. Germline V gene data show CDR1 as MNHEY and CDR2 as SVGAGI. The CDR3 protein is CASSPGTSQEQYF. CDR3 coding DNA: TGTGCCAGCAGTCCCGGGACTAGCCAGGAGCAGTACTTC.

This chain joins TRBV19 and TRBJ2-3; D is unclear. The CDR3 length is 12 residues. V lost 4 bases, J lost 2 bases, and 4 bases lay in between. The V gene's germline CDR1 is LNHDA and CDR2 SQIVND (reference sequence). The CDR3 protein is CASSSDTDTQYF. In DNA, the CDR3 is TGTGCCAGTAGTAGCGACACAGATACGCAGTATTTT.